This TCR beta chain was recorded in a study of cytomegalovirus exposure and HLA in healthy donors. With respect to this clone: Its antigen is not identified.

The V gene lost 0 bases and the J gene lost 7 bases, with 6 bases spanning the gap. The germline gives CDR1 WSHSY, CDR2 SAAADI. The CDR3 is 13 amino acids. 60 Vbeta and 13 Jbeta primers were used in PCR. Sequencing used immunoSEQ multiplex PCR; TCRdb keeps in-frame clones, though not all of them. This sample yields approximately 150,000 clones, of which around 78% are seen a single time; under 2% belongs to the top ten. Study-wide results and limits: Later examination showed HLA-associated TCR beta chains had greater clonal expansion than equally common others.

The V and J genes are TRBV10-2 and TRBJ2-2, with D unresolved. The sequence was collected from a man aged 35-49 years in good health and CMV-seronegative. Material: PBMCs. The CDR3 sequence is CASSESEHGELFF. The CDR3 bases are TGCGCCAGCAGTGAGTCTGAGCACGGGGAGCTGTTTTTT.